This TCR beta chain is from a study of blood T cell repertoires in COVID-19. The wider study: COVID-19 samples from acute and convalescent phases originated in the United States, Italy and Spain.

This table comes from immunoSEQ multiplex PCR, and its TCRdb copy is limited to in-frame clones, with some not included. This sample has around 68,000 clones, with approximately 79% found just once. Between the trimmed V and J ends, which lost 6 bases and 2 bases, there was a span of 11 bases. Germline V lookup: CDR1 ENHRY, CDR2 SYGVKD. The CDR3 sequence is 14 residues long. The sample was peripheral blood. This sequence originates from a woman between 45 and 65 years old with acute or convalescent COVID-19. J is TRBJ1-5 and V is TRBV10-3; no clear D gene. The CDR3 loop is CAISVDGGNQPQHF. DNA for the CDR3: TGTGCCATCAGCGTGGACGGGGGCAATCAGCCCCAGCATTTT.